Each of the 11 T cell receptor beta chains below was sequenced from the same sample in a study of T cells in Graves' hyperthyroidism and ophthalmopathy. Authors of the study amplified TCR beta CDR3 regions from RNA transcripts. Initially, a first-round RT-PCR of the TCR CDR3 employed the HTBI primer set. TCRdb itself ran the multiplex PCR reads through MiXCR, one entry per CDR3 protein. In the table there are roughly 600,000 distinct CDR3 sequences, about 14% of which are singletons. Sequenced sample: blood. The receptors derive from a woman in her forties or fifties with Graves' ophthalmopathy.

This clonotype was detected a few times. The chain uses TRBV7-3 and TRBJ2-1; D is ambiguous. Trimming left V 2 bases short and J 3 bases short, with 23 bases between. Per the germline V gene, CDR1 is SGHTA and CDR2 is FQGTGA. This CDR3 has 19 residues. As DNA, the CDR3 is TGTGCCAGCAGCTTATCCCCCGGATTACCAACCTCTCTCTACAATGAGCAGTTCTTC. Protein product: CASSLSPGLPTSLYNEQFF.

This clonotype was found many times. The rearrangement uses TRBV12-3 or TRBV12-4 and TRBJ2-7, with TRBD2 matching over 7 bases. Trimming cost V 3 bases and J 2 bases; bases outside gene matches: 4. This CDR3 has 14 amino acids. CDR3 region: CASSFGGSPYEQYF. The CDR3 DNA reads as TGTGCCAGCAGTTTCGGCGGGAGCCCCTACGAGCAGTACTTC.

There are many counts of this clonotype. V gene TRBV12-3 or TRBV12-4 combines with J gene TRBJ2-1, with 12 bases that match TRBD2. This CDR3 has 15 residues. With 4 bases clipped from V and 9 bases from J, the junction kept 7 bases outside the gene matches. CDR3 DNA sequence: TGTGCCAGCAGTTCGCTAGCGGGAGGGCCGGGTGAGCAGTTCTTC. This sequence encodes CASSSLAGGPGEQFF.

This clonotype was detected only a few times. This chain joins TRBV12-3 or TRBV12-4 and TRBJ1-4; D remains ambiguous. The CDR3 sequence is 14 residues long. V lost 6 bases, J lost 8 bases, and 16 bases lay in between. CDR3 in amino acids: CASSPSVVFEKLFF. In DNA, the CDR3 is TGTGCCAGCAGCCCCAGTGTGGTCTTCGAAAAACTGTTTTTT.

This clonotype was recorded at least ten times. The chain joins TRBV11-2 to TRBJ2-3, with D hard to call. The CDR3 runs 13 residues. Trimming shortened V by 4 bases and J by 4 bases, and 9 bases separated the two germline ends. Germline V gene lookup returns CDR1 SGHAT and CDR2 FQNNGV. CDR3 amino acids: CASSSLQSDTQYF. CDR3 nucleotides: TGTGCCAGCAGCTCATTGCAATCAGATACGCAGTATTTT.

In this sample, this clonotype turned up many times. V usage is TRBV7-9 and J usage is TRBJ1-3, with D perhaps matching TRBD1 (6 bases). V lost 4 bases to trimming and J lost 2 bases, with 18 bases between them. The germline V gene has CDR1 SEHNR and CDR2 FQNEAQ (reference sequence). This CDR3 has 17 residues. CDR3 amino acids: CASSSAGHRKAGNTIYF. The CDR3 region has the DNA TGTGCCAGCAGCTCAGCGGGACACCGGAAGGCTGGAAACACCATATATTTT.

This clonotype appeared many times. V is TRBV5-1 and J is TRBJ2-7; D not certain. With 0 bases removed from V and 6 bases from J, the gap between germline ends came to 7 bases. The CDR3 extends over 12 amino acids. The germline CDR1 and CDR2 sequences are SGHRS and YFSETQ. The CDR3 reads CASSLAVGEQYF. CDR3 nucleotides: TGCGCCAGCAGCTTGGCGGTTGGCGAGCAGTACTTC.

A few counts support this clonotype. The gene calls are TRBV9 and TRBJ2-1, with 9 bases aligning to TRBD1. This CDR3 comprises 15 residues. Trimming at V came to 0 bases and at J to 8 bases, leaving 6 bases not matched to a gene. Germline CDR1 SGDLS, CDR2 YYNGEE. The CDR3 sequence: CASSVGPGQGYEQFF. The CDR3 bases are TGTGCCAGCAGCGTAGGGCCGGGACAGGGATATGAGCAGTTCTTC.

This clonotype was observed many times. This chain uses TRBV28 with TRBJ2-7, with D hard to call. The ends were cut back, 2 bases at V and 3 bases at J, with 11 bases in the middle. Germline loops: CDR1 MDHEN, CDR2 SYDVKM. The CDR3 spans 14 residues. In DNA form, the CDR3 reads TGTGCCAGCAGTTTAATACGGGTGGGCTACGAGCAGTACTTC. Its protein is CASSLIRVGYEQYF.

This clonotype was counted many times. The chain has TRBV7-8 and TRBJ2-7; D might be TRBD1 (6 bases). The CDR3 has 15 residues. Deletions cut 5 bases from V and 2 bases from J, with 16 bases between. The germline CDR1 and CDR2 sequences are SGHVS and FQNEAQ. The CDR3 nucleotides read TGTGCCAGCAGCCACCGGGACACAGTAGCCTACGAGCAGTACTTC. It specifies CASSHRDTVAYEQYF.

CDR3 DNA sequence: TGTGCCAGCAGCTTAGGTCAGACAGGAAACACCATATATTTT. Encoded protein: CASSLGQTGNTIYF. This chain joins TRBV7-2 and TRBJ1-3, with D unresolved. CDR3 length: 14 residues. Germline V gene sequence: CDR1 SGHTA, CDR2 FQGNSA. The ends were cut back, 1 base at V and 4 bases at J, with 8 bases in the middle.